Listed below are T cell receptor beta chains from one sample, sequenced in a study of T cell repertoires in cytomegalovirus infection. TCRdb re-derived calls from the reads in MiXCR, one entry per CDR3 protein. This sample has 450,000 to 600,000 distinct CDR3 sequences, with under 45% found just once. No antigen has been assigned to these receptors. Sample: cultured PBMCs, taken from culture after CMV antigen stimulation. The receptor source for this set is a human donor in good health (CMV status not recorded). Some clones in this sample may be carry-over from other donors' samples. Both conserved end residues are part of each CDR3. The D gene is left open where the match is weak. Clone size is not always given. Where it is, it says once, few, many or a class for expanded clones.

abundance: few
v_gene: TRBV7-9
j_gene: TRBJ2-3
d_gene: TRBD2
CDR3aa: CASSRRTSGGWDTQYF
CDR3nt: TGTGCCAGCAGCCGTCGGACTAGCGGGGGCTGGGATACGCAGTATTTT

abundance: -
v_gene: TRBV7-9
j_gene: TRBJ1-2
d_gene: TRBD1
CDR3aa: CASSLSGDSLIYGYTF
CDR3nt: TGTGCCAGCAGCTTATCGGGGGACAGCTTAATCTATGGCTACACCTTC

abundance: -
v_gene: TRBV7-2
j_gene: TRBJ2-5
d_gene: -
CDR3aa: CASSLAIGPIQETQYF
CDR3nt: TGTGCCAGCAGCTTAGCGATCGGACCGATCCAAGAGACCCAGTACTTC

abundance: once
v_gene: TRBV6-5
j_gene: TRBJ1-6
d_gene: -
CDR3aa: CASGGSQYSPLHF
CDR3nt: TGTGCCAGCGGGGGTTCGCAATATTCACCCCTCCACTTT

abundance: -
v_gene: TRBV10-3
j_gene: TRBJ2-7
d_gene: -
CDR3aa: CAISGAAGSSYEQYF
CDR3nt: TGTGCCATCAGTGGGGCCGCAGGGAGCTCCTACGAGCAGTACTTC

abundance: -
v_gene: TRBV12-3/TRBV12-4
j_gene: TRBJ1-5
d_gene: -
CDR3aa: CASKHGQINQPQHF
CDR3nt: TGTGCCAGCAAACACGGACAGATCAATCAGCCCCAGCATTTT

abundance: -
v_gene: TRBV7-2
j_gene: TRBJ2-2
d_gene: -
CDR3aa: CASSLGGSGNTGELFF
CDR3nt: TGTGCCAGCAGCTTAGGTGGTAGCGGAAACACCGGGGAGCTGTTTTTT

abundance: -
v_gene: TRBV6-1
j_gene: TRBJ1-1
d_gene: -
CDR3aa: CASSEQNTEAFF
CDR3nt: TGTGCCAGCAGTGAACAGAACACTGAAGCTTTCTTT

abundance: -
v_gene: TRBV20-1
j_gene: TRBJ2-1
d_gene: -
CDR3aa: CSARDWWNEQFF
CDR3nt: TGCAGTGCTAGAGATTGGTGGAATGAGCAGTTCTTC

abundance: once
v_gene: TRBV20-1
j_gene: TRBJ2-3
d_gene: TRBD1
CDR3aa: CSARETGGFSDTQYF
CDR3nt: TGCAGTGCGAGAGAGACAGGGGGCTTCTCAGATACGCAGTATTTT

abundance: -
v_gene: TRBV27
j_gene: TRBJ2-7
d_gene: -
CDR3aa: CASRIGRLAYEQYF
CDR3nt: TGTGCCAGCAGGATCGGGAGACTCGCCTACGAGCAGTACTTC

abundance: -
v_gene: TRBV12-3/TRBV12-4
j_gene: TRBJ1-1
d_gene: TRBD1
CDR3aa: CASSLGQGETEAFF
CDR3nt: TGTGCCAGCAGTTTGGGTCAGGGGGAGACTGAAGCTTTCTTT

abundance: -
v_gene: TRBV4-1
j_gene: TRBJ2-1
d_gene: TRBD2
CDR3aa: CASSQDWGGLEQFF
CDR3nt: TGCGCCAGCAGCCAAGATTGGGGAGGGCTTGAGCAGTTCTTC

abundance: few
v_gene: TRBV7-2
j_gene: TRBJ2-7
d_gene: TRBD1
CDR3aa: CASSFGPIRDRADYEQYF
CDR3nt: TGTGCCAGCAGCTTCGGTCCGATACGGGACAGGGCTGACTACGAGCAGTACTTC

abundance: few
v_gene: TRBV15
j_gene: TRBJ2-7
d_gene: TRBD2
CDR3aa: CATSRSGGGSSYEQYF
CDR3nt: TGTGCCACCAGCAGATCGGGGGGGGGAAGCTCCTACGAGCAGTACTTC

abundance: -
v_gene: TRBV6-1
j_gene: TRBJ2-7
d_gene: -
CDR3aa: CASSEDGWAYEQYF
CDR3nt: TGTGCCAGCAGTGAAGATGGGTGGGCCTACGAGCAGTACTTC

abundance: -
v_gene: TRBV5-6
j_gene: TRBJ2-1
d_gene: TRBD1
CDR3aa: CASSSFTGVGYNEQFF
CDR3nt: TGTGCCAGCAGCTCCTTTACAGGGGTTGGCTACAATGAGCAGTTCTTC

abundance: few
v_gene: TRBV20-1
j_gene: TRBJ2-6
d_gene: -
CDR3aa: CSALQGQPSGANVLTF
CDR3nt: TGCAGTGCTCTCCAAGGACAGCCTTCTGGGGCCAACGTCCTGACTTTC

abundance: few
v_gene: TRBV7-6
j_gene: TRBJ2-3
d_gene: TRBD2
CDR3aa: CASSLWDPSGGTDTQYF
CDR3nt: TGTGCCAGCAGCTTATGGGACCCAAGCGGGGGCACAGATACGCAGTATTTT

abundance: -
v_gene: TRBV19
j_gene: TRBJ2-3
d_gene: TRBD2
CDR3aa: CASSPPGLDPTDTQYF
CDR3nt: TGTGCCAGTAGTCCCCCCGGACTAGACCCCACAGATACGCAGTATTTT

abundance: -
v_gene: TRBV4-1
j_gene: TRBJ2-7
d_gene: -
CDR3aa: CASSPTSSYEQYF
CDR3nt: TGCGCCAGCAGCCCCACATCCTCCTACGAGCAGTACTTC

abundance: few
v_gene: TRBV6-1
j_gene: TRBJ1-5
d_gene: -
CDR3aa: CASSPREAQPQHF
CDR3nt: TGTGCCAGCAGTCCCCGGGAGGCACAGCCCCAGCATTTT

abundance: -
v_gene: TRBV25-1
j_gene: TRBJ1-2
d_gene: -
CDR3aa: CASSDWGGGSVYGYTF
CDR3nt: TGTGCCAGCAGTGATTGGGGTGGGGGATCAGTCTATGGCTACACCTTC

abundance: once
v_gene: TRBV20-1
j_gene: TRBJ2-1
d_gene: -
CDR3aa: CSATSFARVDYNEQFF
CDR3nt: TGCAGTGCTACCTCGTTCGCCAGGGTAGACTACAATGAGCAGTTCTTC

abundance: -
v_gene: TRBV7-2
j_gene: TRBJ1-2
d_gene: -
CDR3aa: CASSLRFVYGYTF
CDR3nt: TGTGCCAGCAGCCTACGATTTGTCTATGGCTACACCTTC

abundance: -
v_gene: TRBV7-9
j_gene: TRBJ2-1
d_gene: -
CDR3aa: CASSPDLREEQFF
CDR3nt: TGTGCCAGCAGCCCCGACCTCCGGGAAGAGCAGTTCTTC

abundance: -
v_gene: TRBV7-4
j_gene: TRBJ2-1
d_gene: -
CDR3aa: CASSPQVSPNEQFF
CDR3nt: TGTGCCAGCAGCCCCCAGGTTTCGCCCAATGAGCAGTTCTTC

abundance: -
v_gene: TRBV4-1
j_gene: TRBJ2-1
d_gene: TRBD2
CDR3aa: CASSQRSGRALASYNEQFF
CDR3nt: TGCGCCAGCAGCCAACGAAGCGGGAGGGCCCTGGCTTCCTACAATGAGCAGTTCTTC

abundance: -
v_gene: TRBV7-6
j_gene: TRBJ2-2
d_gene: TRBD2
CDR3aa: CASSLIAGANTGELFF
CDR3nt: TGTGCCAGCAGCTTAATAGCGGGGGCGAACACCGGGGAGCTGTTTTTT

abundance: -
v_gene: TRBV28
j_gene: TRBJ1-4
d_gene: -
CDR3aa: CASSPTVRGEKLFF
CDR3nt: TGTGCCAGCAGCCCCACAGTAAGAGGTGAAAAACTGTTTTTT

abundance: -
v_gene: TRBV9
j_gene: TRBJ2-2
d_gene: TRBD1
CDR3aa: CASSIMGQGSGELFF
CDR3nt: TGTGCCAGCAGTATAATGGGACAGGGCTCCGGGGAGCTGTTTTTT

abundance: -
v_gene: TRBV25-1
j_gene: TRBJ1-1
d_gene: -
CDR3aa: CASSAPLGRGGEAFF
CDR3nt: TGTGCCAGCAGCGCGCCGCTCGGGAGGGGCGGTGAAGCTTTCTTT

abundance: few
v_gene: TRBV27
j_gene: TRBJ2-1
d_gene: -
CDR3aa: CASSLYRTTSEQFF
CDR3nt: TGTGCCAGCAGTTTATACCGGACTACTAGCGAGCAGTTCTTC

abundance: -
v_gene: TRBV7-9
j_gene: TRBJ2-7
d_gene: -
CDR3aa: CASSLFSGSPGVQYF
CDR3nt: TGTGCCAGCAGCTTGTTCTCCGGGTCTCCAGGGGTGCAGTACTTC

abundance: few
v_gene: TRBV12-3/TRBV12-4
j_gene: TRBJ1-5
d_gene: -
CDR3aa: CASSLSGLSNQPQHF
CDR3nt: TGTGCCAGCAGTTTATCGGGACTAAGCAATCAGCCCCAGCATTTT

abundance: -
v_gene: TRBV29-1
j_gene: TRBJ2-1
d_gene: -
CDR3aa: CSVTRRGDEQFF
CDR3nt: TGCAGCGTTACCCGGAGGGGCGATGAGCAGTTCTTC

abundance: few
v_gene: TRBV7-9
j_gene: TRBJ1-1
d_gene: TRBD1
CDR3aa: CASSFGTANTEAFF
CDR3nt: TGTGCCAGCAGCTTCGGGACAGCGAACACTGAAGCTTTCTTT

abundance: -
v_gene: TRBV11-2
j_gene: TRBJ2-3
d_gene: -
CDR3aa: CASSPGWAGSRADTQYF
CDR3nt: TGTGCCAGCAGTCCCGGATGGGCGGGATCACGTGCAGATACGCAGTATTTT

abundance: -
v_gene: TRBV7-2
j_gene: TRBJ2-5
d_gene: -
CDR3aa: CASSLAGRPLETQYF
CDR3nt: TGTGCCAGCAGCTTAGCGGGCAGGCCGTTGGAGACCCAGTACTTC